This T cell receptor beta chain was profiled in a study of T cell responses to AZD1222 COVID-19 vaccine (dated by TCRdb to the early 2020s). Concerning the study at large: AZD1222 recipients given second doses at about 4 weeks or at about 12 weeks were pooled, since spike-specific TCR depth and breadth were not found to differ between the two schedules. Enrollment into the trials was organized by age into subgroups of 18-55, 56-69 and 70-plus years, and those subgroups contained about 150, 27 and 61 TCR-sequenced participants, respectively. A total of just over 230 trial participants underwent TCR sequencing, of whom nearly 210 received two doses of AZD1222 and about 25 received two doses of the MenACWY control vaccine. Study-wide conclusions, independent of this receptor: Reportedly, close to half of the unique spike-specific TCRs recognized epitopes lying outside the regions that are mutated in the B.1.351 and B.1.1.7 variants. CD4 TCRs associated with the vaccine covered the entire spike protein, and the dominant responses were in regions 160-218 and 743-854. No day 14 peak-response samples were available, so repertoires were characterized only after the peak T cell response. Participants were mostly white British, with more females than males. The authors suggested clonal diversity may have been underestimated. The 56-69-year group was small, and its depth increase did not reach significance, likely because of low power. Conclusions about previously exposed vaccinees are limited, since just five or six AZD1222 recipients were seropositive for SARS-CoV-2 at baseline. A significant rise in spike-specific TCR breadth and depth was observed after two AZD1222 doses relative to day 0 and relative to MenACWY recipients.

The CDR3 contains 14 residues, cysteine and phenylalanine counted. The only DNA kept is the CDR3, 42 bases in frame from the first base. In the germline V gene, CDR1 corresponds to LGHNA and CDR2 to YSLEER. V loses 0 bases of germline sequence and J loses 5 bases, and the interval between the two ends is 10 bases. The CDR3 regions of human TCRbeta chains were subjected to immunosequencing. The published analysis was carried out like this. TCRs in the repertoires were compared against a reference library of SARS-CoV-2-specific TCRs that had been generated with the MIRA antigen-specificity platform. Breadth meant the fraction of unique TCRs that were SARS-CoV-2-associated, whereas depth meant the fraction of total T cells that were SARS-CoV-2-associated. Using the MIRA data, each spike-specific TCR was mapped to the spike region that the TCR reacts to and placed in a CD4 or CD8 class. Log10-transformed breadth and depth values were compared by one-way ANOVA with Sidak's multiple comparisons tests. In its TCRdb copy, this immuneACCESS table keeps in-frame sequences only and misses some clones. Where compared with another copy, unresolved V genes explain less than half of these, and the others have no known cause. For V, J and clone size, that table is used; D and trimming come from the DNA. This sample lists around 180,000 clones; roughly 92% were detected once. 8% to 13% of the sample belongs to the ten largest clones.

Read against the paper, the sample's time point label means: baseline before first vaccination. Vaccinee samples were obtained from the UK trials COV001 and COV002, which included a single-blind randomized controlled phase 2/3 trial of AZD1222 (ChAdOx1 nCoV-19) in healthy adults. Trial participant PBMC samples were collected at day 0 and day 28 after the second dose for TCRbeta chain sequencing. This clone appeared once. There is no known antigen for this receptor. One base away there is no much larger clone; base qualities are not given. The sequence links TRBV4-3 to TRBJ1-2; the D gene assignment is ambiguous. The specimen was peripheral blood, collected on day 0 of AZD1222 vaccination. This receptor was identified in an adult in good health. DNA sequence: TGCGCCAGCAGCCAAGATCGTTCAGTTTATGGCTACACCTTC. Its translation reads: CASSQDRSVYGYTF.